One sample yielded the 26 T cell receptor beta chains listed below, sequenced in a study of blood T cell repertoires in COVID-19. Using immunoSEQ multiplex PCR, the repertoire was profiled, and TCRdb retains in-frame clones only, with some absent. This table has approximately 170,000 clones, about 80% appearing once. The sample taken for sequencing was peripheral blood. The receptors stem from a human donor with acute or convalescent COVID-19. The donor label of this sample is uncertain.

V is TRBV19 and J is TRBJ1-5; D is unclear. CDR3 length: 15 amino acids. Trimming took off 7 bases at V and 0 bases at J, with 13 bases between the two ends. Germline CDR1 and CDR2: LNHDA and SQIVND (reference sequence). The CDR3 protein is CASNLAGNSNQPQHF. Written as DNA, the CDR3 is TGTGCCAGTAATCTGGCAGGCAATAGCAATCAGCCCCAGCATTTT.

The chain employs TRBV19 and TRBJ1-3, with 8 nucleotides matching TRBD1. V lost 5 bases to trimming and J lost 2 bases; unmatched junction nucleotides: 11. Germline CDR1 and CDR2: LNHDA and SQIVND (reference sequence). The CDR3 is made up of 17 amino acids. The CDR3 bases are TGTGCCAGTAGTGGCCGGCCGGGACAGGAAACTGGAAACACCATATATTTT. Its translation: CASSGRPGQETGNTIYF. Together with reference TRBV19 and TRBJ1-3, the CDR3 gives the full variable domain: DGGITQSPKYLFRKEGQNVTLSCEQNLNHDAMYWYRQDPGQGLRLIYYSQIVNDFQKGDIAEGYSVSREKKESFPLTVTSAQKNPTAFYLCASSGRPGQETGNTIYFGEGSWLTVV.

DNA of the CDR3: TGTGCCAGCAGTCCGGGAGCGGACACTGAAGCTTTCTTT. Its translation: CASSPGADTEAFF. The J gene is TRBJ1-1, the V gene TRBV25-1; D gene unclear. Trimming removed 5 bases at V and 3 bases at J, with 10 bases between. The CDR3 contains 13 residues. CDR1 is MGHDK and CDR2 is SYGVNS in the germline V gene.

The chain recombines TRBV19 with TRBJ2-7; 10 positions match TRBD2. The germline V gene encodes CDR1 LNHDA and CDR2 SQIVND (reference sequence). The V and J ends lost 5 bases and 6 bases, in that order; junction bases with no gene match: 4. The CDR3 has 13 residues. DNA for the CDR3: TGTGCCAGTAGTCCAAGACTAGCGGGCGAGCAGTACTTC. Protein product: CASSPRLAGEQYF.

This rearrangement joins TRBV21-1 to TRBJ1-5. TRBV21-1 is designated a pseudogene. There are 15 residues in the CDR3. CDR3 nucleotide sequence: TGTGCCAGCAGCAAACCCCTCCCGAGCAATCAGCCCCAGCATTTT. Translation gives CASSKPLPSNQPQHF.

The chain couples TRBV7-2 to TRBJ1-1, with no clear D. V lost 1 base to trimming and J lost 1 base, with 7 bases between them. The CDR3 contains 14 residues. Germline CDR1 SGHTA, CDR2 FQGNSA. The CDR3 protein is CASSLVSGNTEAFF. CDR3 nucleotides: TGTGCCAGCAGCTTAGTTTCCGGGAACACTGAAGCTTTCTTT.

The V and J genes are TRBV9 and TRBJ2-3; 11 bases are a match to TRBD2. The germline gives CDR1 SGDLS, CDR2 YYNGEE. V was clipped by 3 bases and J by 1 base; unmatched bases: 4. The CDR3 consists of 16 residues. CDR3: CASSDRGLAGTDTQYF. The DNA for the CDR3 is TGTGCCAGCAGCGACCGGGGACTAGCGGGCACAGATACGCAGTATTTT.

The chain links TRBV4-2 to TRBJ1-3, with D perhaps matching TRBD1 (5 bases). The V gene's germline CDR1 is LGHNA and CDR2 YNFKEQ. The CDR3 loop spans 14 amino acids. V dropped 3 bases and J dropped 15 bases, with 21 bases sitting between them. CDR3 nucleotide sequence: TGTGCCAGCAGCCATCCCCTGGAATTGGCTGGACAATATTTT. Translation gives CASSHPLELAGQYF.

V is TRBV3-1 (or the pseudogene TRBV3-2) and J is TRBJ1-6; the match to TRBD1 covers 7 bases. V gave up 1 base and J gave up 9 bases; unmatched junction bases: 9. The CDR3 contains 16 residues. Germline values: CDR1 LGHDT, CDR2 YNNKEL (reference sequence). The CDR3 reads CASSQVGGAGGSPLHF. CDR3 in DNA: TGTGCCAGCAGCCAAGTTGGCGGGGCAGGGGGTTCACCCCTCCACTTT.

This clone appeared a few times. The chain has TRBV18 and TRBJ1-5; D is unclear. From germline, CDR1 is KGHSH and CDR2 LQKENI. CDR3 size: 15 residues. The V end lost 0 bases, the J end lost 7 bases, and 13 bases lay between the germline ends. The CDR3 spells CASSPPAGVGQPQHF. The CDR3 bases are TGTGCCAGCTCACCACCGGCCGGGGTGGGCCAGCCCCAGCATTTT.

V and J are TRBV30 and TRBJ2-1; TRBD2 agrees at 9 bases. V shed 0 bases and J 9 bases; nucleotides not matched to a gene: 9. CDR3 length equals 15 residues. CDR1 GTSNPN and CDR2 SVGIG come from the germline V gene (reference sequence). The CDR3 region is CAWSVQLSGSGEQFF. In DNA, the CDR3 is TGTGCCTGGAGTGTACAGCTTAGCGGGAGTGGTGAGCAGTTCTTC.

The chain employs TRBV5-1 and TRBJ2-5; 9 bases agree with TRBD1. Germline V gene data show CDR1 as SGHRS and CDR2 as YFSETQ. The CDR3 extends over 17 amino acids. The trim removed 0 bases at V and 5 bases at J, leaving 11 bases unmatched. The CDR3 DNA follows: TGCGCCAGCAGCTTGGGCGTCCTGACAGGGGGACCGGAGACCCAGTACTTC. Encoded protein: CASSLGVLTGGPETQYF. The complete variable domain, with remaining parts taken from reference TRBV5-1 and TRBJ2-5, reads KAGVTQTPRYLIKTRGQQVTLSCSPISGHRSVSWYQQTPGQGLQFLFEYFSETQRNKGNFPGRFSGRQFSNSRSEMNVSTLELGDSALYLCASSLGVLTGGPETQYFGPGTRLLVL.

V gene TRBV12-3 or TRBV12-4 combines with J gene TRBJ1-5, with D possibly matching TRBD1 (5 bases). The CDR3 is made up of 13 amino acids. Trimming pared 3 bases from V and 7 bases from J, leaving 10 bases between. The chain's CDR3 is CASSFLREQPQHF. In DNA form, the CDR3 reads TGTGCCAGCAGTTTTCTCAGGGAACAGCCCCAGCATTTT.

This chain links TRBV7-2 with TRBJ2-2; 9 bases are shared with TRBD1. Germline V lookup: CDR1 SGHTA, CDR2 FQGNSA. The CDR3 loop spans 16 amino acids. V lost 5 bases and J lost 6; bases outside the gene matches: 10. CDR3 sequence reads: CASSQRTGEISGELFF. CDR3 in DNA: TGTGCCAGCAGCCAGCGGACAGGGGAAATATCCGGGGAGCTGTTTTTT.

The chain is built from TRBV25-1 and TRBJ1-1; TRBD1 agrees at 8 bases. Trimming cost V 3 bases and J 3 bases; bases outside gene matches: 6. Germline V CDR1 and CDR2: MGHDK, SYGVNS. The CDR3 consists of 15 residues. The CDR3 region is CASSEIDRGDTEAFF. The CDR3 coding sequence is TGTGCCAGCAGTGAGATTGACAGGGGCGACACTGAAGCTTTCTTT.

V gene TRBV10-3 combines with J gene TRBJ2-3, with D tentatively TRBD2 (6 bases). CDR3 size: 17 residues. Germline V CDR1 and CDR2: ENHRY, SYGVKD. With 1 base removed from V and 1 base from J, the gap between germline ends came to 15 bases. The CDR3 region is CAISEYGSGGGTDTQYF. The CDR3 region has the DNA TGTGCCATCAGTGAGTACGGGTCCGGAGGGGGCACAGATACGCAGTATTTT.

The chain links TRBV21-1 to TRBJ2-7; the table calls TRBD2, which could not be checked here. TRBV21-1 is annotated as a pseudogene. The CDR3 totals 16 residues. The CDR3 here is CASSSKFREARLEQYF. CDR3 DNA: TGTGCCAGCAGCAGTAAGTTTAGAGAGGCTAGACTCGAGCAGTACTTC.

Here the CDR3 reads CASSGQPRSPYGYTF. The CDR3 DNA reads as TGTGCCAGCAGCGGACAGCCTCGCAGCCCCTATGGCTACACCTTC. J is TRBJ1-2 and V is TRBV6-5; perhaps TRBD1 as D (6 bases). The germline V gene encodes CDR1 MNHEY and CDR2 SVGAGI. The V end lost 6 bases, the J end lost 4 bases, and 18 bases lay between the germline ends. This CDR3 has 15 residues.

This rearrangement joins TRBV7-9 to TRBJ2-1, with TRBD2 matching 14 bases. The CDR3 is made up of 14 amino acids. V shed 9 bases and J 7 bases; nucleotides not matched to a gene: 5. Germline V CDR1 and CDR2: SEHNR, FQNEAQ (reference sequence). The CDR3 coding sequence is TGTGCCAGAGGGGGGACTAGCGGGAGTAATGAGCAGTTCTTC. Translating gives CARGGTSGSNEQFF. Full variable domain (rest looked up from reference TRBV7-9 and TRBJ2-1): DTGVSQNPRHKITKRGQNVTFRCDPISEHNRLYWYRQTLGQGPEFLTYFQNEAQLEKSRLLSDRFSAERPKGSFSTLEIQRTEQGDSAMYLCARGGTSGSNEQFFGPGTRLTVL.

The V gene is TRBV3-1 (or the pseudogene TRBV3-2), the J gene TRBJ1-1, with D unresolved. The V gene's germline CDR1 is LGHDT and CDR2 YNNKEL (reference sequence). The germline V and J ends were trimmed by 4 bases and 5 bases, with 8 bases remaining between them. The CDR3 totals 12 residues. The CDR3 spells CASSPGGTEAFF. In DNA form, the CDR3 reads TGTGCCAGCAGCCCAGGAGGGACTGAAGCTTTCTTT.

V is TRBV28 and J is TRBJ2-2, with 9 positions matching TRBD2. J was trimmed by 7 bases and V by 6 bases; bases with no gene match: 9. CDR1 is MDHEN and CDR2 is SYDVKM in the germline V gene. CDR3 length: 15 amino acids. The DNA of the CDR3 is TGTGCCAGCAGCAGATTAGCGGGAGTGGTCGGGGAGCTGTTTTTT. Translation: CASSRLAGVVGELFF.

This clone has just one count. The chain links TRBV3-1 (or the pseudogene TRBV3-2) to TRBJ2-5; TRBD2 matches 9 bases. With 3 bases clipped from V and 7 bases from J, the junction kept 6 bases outside the gene matches. CDR3 length: 14 amino acids. Germline-derived CDR1 and CDR2 are LGHDT and YNNKEL (reference sequence). The CDR3 DNA follows: TGTGCCAGCAGCCAGGGACTAGCCGGCGGGACCCAGTACTTC. Protein product: CASSQGLAGGTQYF.

This clone appeared a few times. The V call is TRBV2, the J call TRBJ1-1; tentative D call: TRBD1 (6 bases). CDR1 SNHLY and CDR2 FYNNEI come from the germline V gene. The V end was cut by 3 bases, the J end by 6 bases, with 11 bases between. This CDR3 region has 13 residues. The CDR3 loop is CASSDWDTPEAFF. The CDR3 DNA reads as TGTGCCAGCAGTGACTGGGACACCCCTGAAGCTTTCTTT. The full variable domain, its missing parts supplied by reference TRBV2 and TRBJ1-1, is EPEVTQTPSHQVTQMGQEVILRCVPISNHLYFYWYRQILGQKVEFLVSFYNNEISEKSEIFDDQFSVERPDGSNFTLKIRSTKLEDSAMYFCASSDWDTPEAFFGQGTRLTVV.

This clone was seen a single time. The V call is TRBV11-2, the J call TRBJ2-3; 15 nucleotides match TRBD2. Germline CDR1 is SGHAT and CDR2 is FQNNGV. V lost 2 bases, J lost 5 bases, and 2 bases stayed unmatched. The CDR3 runs 16 residues. CDR3 sequence reads: CASSLRTSGRVDTQYF. The CDR3 DNA is TGTGCCAGCAGCTTAAGGACTAGCGGGAGGGTAGATACGCAGTATTTT.

A word on this clone: Other nucleotide sequences from this sample produce the same CDR3. The chain combines TRBV5-1 with TRBJ1-3, with TRBD1 identical over 9 bases. J lost 4 bases, V lost 3 bases, and 5 bases had no gene match. CDR1 is SGHRS and CDR2 is YFSETQ in the germline V gene. This CDR3 contains 15 residues. CDR3 nucleotide sequence: TGCGCCAGCAGCTCCGGACAGGGGTCGGGAAACACCATATATTTT. Protein product: CASSSGQGSGNTIYF.

The genes are TRBV2 and TRBJ2-5; a possible D gene is TRBD2 (6 bases). V shed 8 bases and J shed 12 bases, with 22 bases lying between them. The CDR3 sequence is 13 residues long. Germline lookup yields CDR1 SNHLY and CDR2 FYNNEI. CDR3: CASRRDSFPTEYF. CDR3 nucleotides: TGTGCCAGCCGCCGGGACTCGTTTCCTACGGAGTACTTC.